The present entry profiles one T cell receptor beta chain with its context. Trimming pared 9 bases from V and 6 bases from J, leaving 12 bases between. Germline V gene data show CDR1 as LNHDA and CDR2 as SQIVND (reference sequence). The CDR3 spans 12 residues. Time point defined: blood 2 weeks post-SBRT. Specified treatment: 15 Gy SBRT to primary tumor, nephrectomy 4 weeks later. These data are taken from a study of radiation and T cells in renal cell carcinoma. Here immunoSEQ multiplex PCR was the method, and the copy in TCRdb shows in-frame clones only, minus some. The repertoire holds roughly 140,000 clones, with 87% as singletons.

The genes are TRBV19 and TRBJ1-5, with D unclear. The sequence was collected from a woman in her 50s with renal cell carcinoma. The material sequenced was blood, taken from a patient whose treatment included radiotherapy and nephrectomy. The chain's CDR3 is CARRVGPQPQHF. CDR3 bases: TGTGCCAGAAGGGTAGGCCCTCAGCCCCAGCATTTT.